Below, 8 T cell receptor beta chains from the same sample are listed, as sequenced in a study of cytomegalovirus exposure and HLA in healthy donors. The method was immunoSEQ multiplex PCR; TCRdb's version includes in-frame clones alone and lacks a portion of them. The profile covers about 140,000 clones, with roughly 81% appearing a single time and over 1.3% taken by the ten largest. The material sequenced was PBMCs. These receptors all stem from a woman aged 25 to 45 in good health and CMV-seronegative.

This chain uses TRBV28 with TRBJ1-5; 7 bases agree with TRBD1. The CDR3 has 15 amino acids. Germline-derived CDR1 and CDR2 are MDHEN and SYDVKM. The V segment lost 7 bases and the J segment 2 bases; nucleotides outside the gene matches: 8. The CDR3 region has the DNA TGTGCCAGCACAATACTTACAGGGGGCAATCAGCCCCAGCATTTT. Amino acids: CASTILTGGNQPQHF.

The CDR3 reads CASSLSAGTGANVLTF. The CDR3 DNA reads TGTGCCAGCAGCTTATCCGCAGGGACTGGGGCCAACGTCCTGACTTTC. The chain couples TRBV7-8 to TRBJ2-6; D might be TRBD1 (5 bases). CDR3 length: 16 amino acids. V lost 2 bases, J lost 2 bases, and 10 bases lay in between. Germline CDR1 reads SGHVS; CDR2 reads FQNEAQ.

The rearrangement uses TRBV19 and TRBJ2-3; TRBD2 aligns across 8 bases. The V and J ends lost 8 bases and 1 base, in that order; junction bases with no gene match: 5. Germline V gene data show CDR1 as LNHDA and CDR2 as SQIVND (reference sequence). This CDR3 region has 14 residues. CDR3 region: CASRAGDRTDTQYF. CDR3 nucleotides: TGTGCCAGTCGAGCGGGGGATCGCACAGATACGCAGTATTTT.

V usage is TRBV5-1 and J usage is TRBJ1-4; weak D call: TRBD1 (6 bases). From germline, CDR1 is SGHRS and CDR2 YFSETQ. The V and J ends lost 4 bases and 0 bases respectively, with 19 bases between them. The CDR3 runs to 18 residues. CDR3 region: CASSPGQLGITTNEKLFF. In DNA form, the CDR3 reads TGCGCCAGCAGCCCCGGACAGCTTGGCATCACAACTAATGAAAAACTGTTTTTT.

The rearrangement joins TRBV6-5 to TRBJ2-5; 11 nucleotides match TRBD1. The tail of the sequence fits TRBJ2-7 better, so the J call may be wrong. The CDR3 covers 15 residues. Germline V CDR1 and CDR2: MNHEY, SVGAGI. CDR3 nucleotides: TGTGCCAGCAGTTACTCTGGGGACAGGGGGTACGAGCAGTACTTC. It yields the protein CASSYSGDRGYEQYF.

The chain combines TRBV5-1 with TRBJ2-7; possibly TRBD2 for D (5 bases). The V and J ends lost 2 bases and 5 bases respectively, with 11 bases between them. The CDR3 is made up of 13 amino acids. Germline CDR1 SGHRS, CDR2 YFSETQ. CDR3 nucleotide sequence: TGCGCCAGCAGCTTCCTAGCTAGCCACGAGCAGTACTTC. Its protein is CASSFLASHEQYF.

The J gene is TRBJ1-5, the V gene TRBV7-2; D is possibly TRBD1 (5 bases). Trimming pared 3 bases from V and 6 bases from J, leaving 9 bases between. This CDR3 has 13 residues. Germline assignment: CDR1 SGHTA and CDR2 FQGNSA. CDR3 sequence reads: CASSFRGSQPQHF. CDR3 DNA: TGTGCCAGCAGCTTTAGGGGTAGTCAGCCCCAGCATTTT.

V is TRBV30 and J is TRBJ1-5, with 7 nucleotides matching TRBD1. J was trimmed by 7 bases and V by 1 base; bases with no gene match: 4. The CDR3 spans 13 residues. Germline V gives CDR1 GTSNPN, CDR2 SVGIG (reference sequence). The CDR3 bases are TGTGCCTGGAGTGCAGGGGGAGGCCAGCCCCAGCATTTT. This codes for CAWSAGGGQPQHF. Combining the CDR3 with reference TRBV30 and TRBJ1-5 gives the whole variable domain SQTIHQWPATLVQPVGSPLSLECTVEGTSNPNLYWYRQAAGRGLQLLFYSVGIGQISSEVPQNLSASRPQDRQFILSSKKLLLSDSGFYLCAWSAGGGQPQHFGDGTRLSIL.